This TCR beta chain stems from a study of blood T cell repertoires in COVID-19. Sequencing was performed with immunoSEQ multiplex PCR; in TCRdb, only in-frame clones are kept and a portion is missing. The data hold about 170,000 clones, with about 89% observed a single time. Participants reported their clinical history, and cohort assignment relied on those reports. Germline assignment: CDR1 LNHNV and CDR2 YYDKDF (reference sequence). J lost 5 bases, V lost 1 base, and 2 bases had no gene match. The CDR3 covers 15 residues. The origin of this receptor is a woman aged 18-35 years who had recovered from COVID-19. This sequence joins TRBV15 and TRBJ2-2; 9 positions match TRBD1. The sequencing sample was made of PBMCs or T cells enriched from blood (not recorded which). This CDR3 is CATSRGGTGTGELFF. CDR3 coding DNA: TGTGCCACCAGCAGAGGTGGGACAGGGACCGGGGAGCTGTTTTTT.